The entry that follows covers one T cell receptor beta chain sequence. V shed 7 bases, J shed 4 bases, and the junction held 6 bases outside the gene matches. This CDR3 region has 15 residues. The germline CDR1 and CDR2 sequences are SNHLY and FYNNEI. Original analysis: Amplified reference gene primers provided the basis for estimating nucleated cell counts. The data were produced by immunoSEQ multiplex PCR, yet TCRdb's version contains in-frame clones alone and is incomplete. V, J and clone size reflect that table, while D and trimming were determined from the DNA. The sample records 270,000 or so clones, roughly 89% being singletons. These data belong to a study of blood T cell repertoires in COVID-19. Turning to the study itself: Samples taken during acute and convalescent COVID-19 were collected in the United States, Italy and Spain. PBMCs, B-cell-depleted T cells, or T cells provided the cDNA or gDNA that made up the material.

Sequenced: peripheral blood. This sequence was found in a woman between 40 and 55 years old who had recovered from COVID-19. This chain links TRBV2 with TRBJ2-1; 11 positions match TRBD2. The CDR3 nucleotides read TGTGCCAGCATCCCTGGGACTAGCGGTTACAATGAGCAGTTCTTC. Protein product: CASIPGTSGYNEQFF.